This TCR beta chain was captured in a study of T cell responses to AZD1222 COVID-19 vaccine (dated by TCRdb to about 2021). Some background on the complete study: Because spike-specific TCR depth and breadth did not differ between the two schedules, AZD1222 recipients who got a second dose at roughly 4 weeks were pooled with those who got a second dose at roughly 12 weeks. Trial participants were enrolled into age subgroups of 18-55, 56-69 and 70-plus years, which contained approximately 150, 28 and 58 TCR-sequenced participants, respectively. A total of 230 to 250 trial participants underwent TCR sequencing, of whom about 210 received two doses of AZD1222 and 26 received two doses of the MenACWY control vaccine. Here is what the overall study found, with its caveats: Because no day 14 peak-response samples were available, the repertoires could be characterized only after the peak T cell response. In the small 56-69-year group, the increase in depth fell short of significance, most likely because of low power. Nearly half of unique spike-specific TCRs reportedly recognized epitopes outside regions mutated in the B.1.351 and B.1.1.7 variants. After two AZD1222 doses, spike-specific TCR breadth and depth were significantly higher than at day 0 and than in MenACWY recipients. Conclusions about previously exposed vaccinees are limited, since just 5 or 6 AZD1222 recipients were seropositive for SARS-CoV-2 at baseline. Most participants were white British and females outnumbered males, and the authors suggested that clonal diversity may have been underestimated. The whole spike protein was spanned by vaccine-associated CD4 TCRs, and dominant responses were seen in regions 160-218 and 743-854.

This clone appeared once. What this receptor recognizes is not known. The sample holds no much larger clone one base away, and base qualities are not on file. According to the study, the label for this sample's time point signals: baseline before first vaccination. Vaccinee samples were obtained from the UK trials COV001 and COV002, which included a single-blind randomized controlled phase 2/3 trial of AZD1222 (ChAdOx1 nCoV-19) in healthy adults. Trial participant PBMC samples were collected at day 0 and day 28 after the second dose for TCRbeta chain sequencing. The CDR3 regions of human TCRbeta chains were analyzed by immunosequencing. Concerning the study's data processing: TCRs in the repertoires were compared against a reference library of SARS-CoV-2-specific TCRs that had been generated with the MIRA antigen-specificity platform. Breadth meant the fraction of unique TCRs that were SARS-CoV-2-associated, whereas depth meant the fraction of total T cells that were SARS-CoV-2-associated. Each spike-specific TCR was assigned to its reactive spike region and to a CD4 or CD8 class using the MIRA data. Log10-transformed breadth and depth values were compared by one-way ANOVA with Sidak's multiple comparisons tests. TCRdb obtained this table from immuneACCESS and retained in-frame rearrangements with V and J assigned. These tables miss some clones; where compared with another copy, unresolved V genes account for less than half of the shortfall, and the remainder is unexplained. D and trimming come from the DNA, and the V and J calls and clone size come from that table. In all, the sample holds around 150,000 clones, and about 90% of those were seen once. Of the sample, 1.3% is held by the ten largest clones.

The V end gives up 3 bases and the J end 3 bases, leaving 3 bases in the junction not matched to a gene. CDR1 is given as SGHNT and CDR2 as YYREEE, both from the germline V gene (reference sequence). Including cysteine and phenylalanine, the CDR3 has 15 amino acids. Just the 45-base CDR3 DNA is kept, in frame starting at base 1. The source was peripheral blood, collected on day 0 of AZD1222 vaccination. The sequence is built from TRBV5-4 and TRBJ2-3, and TRBD1 matches 11 of the central bases. This clonotype was sampled from an adult in good health. The CDR3 loop reads CASSYGQGATDTQYF. The DNA is TGTGCCAGCAGCTACGGACAGGGGGCGACAGATACGCAGTATTTT.